Given below is one TCR beta chain in context. The antigen is not known. These data belong to a study of CD8 T cells in ankylosing spondylitis. Study-level points and caveats: Apparently characteristic of ankylosing spondylitis blood was a TCR beta motif (eight highly homologous variants).

Germline V CDR1 and CDR2: LGHDT, YNNKEL (reference sequence). The CDR3 totals 17 residues. V was clipped by 4 bases and J by 2 bases, with 18 bases between them. Scientists made TCR beta libraries using quantitative 5'-RACE with molecular barcodes. One entry per CDR3 protein results from TCRdb running MiXCR on the 5' RACE reads. In the table there are approximately 100,000 distinct CDR3 sequences, 20% to 30% of which are singletons. This receptor was taken from a male donor with ankylosing spondylitis. The chain joins TRBV3-1 to TRBJ2-1; D perhaps matches TRBD2 (6 bases). What was sequenced was synovial fluid, either unsorted or a sorted T cell fraction (not recorded which). Here the CDR3 DNA reads TGTGCCAGCAGCCGACCCTTGGGGGGATTTACCTACAATGAGCAGTTCTTC. The encoded protein is CASSRPLGGFTYNEQFF.